The clone carrying this TCR beta chain has more than one count but fewer than ten. Antigen specificity is unknown. The germline V gene encodes CDR1 SGHRS and CDR2 YFSETQ. Trimming removed 3 bases from V and 7 bases from J; junction bases left unmatched: 11. The CDR3 runs to 15 residues. These data come from a study of T-cell memory formation after mild COVID-19. Study-level information: TCR clusters largely stayed donor specific.

Study outcomes and limitations: CD4+ clones that contracted lay mainly in CM and EM; CD8+ ones lay in EMRA.

TCRdb re-called the 5' RACE reads with MiXCR, one entry per CDR3 protein. The sample shows roughly 190,000 distinct CDR3 sequences, roughly 18% of them seen only once. Sequenced material: PBMCs or a T cell subset sorted from them (not recorded which). The receptor's source is an adult woman who had mild COVID-19 (a few samples of this study predate the infection). Cell type and time point are not known. The rearrangement uses TRBV5-1 and TRBJ2-5; 8 bases align to TRBD1. The CDR3 spells CASSSGTGDLRTQYF. The CDR3 coding sequence is TGCGCCAGCAGCTCCGGGACAGGAGACCTGCGGACCCAGTACTTC.